The entry that follows covers one TCR beta chain sequence. Seattle-derived patients entered the study during active infection and were followed longitudinally. In the authors' workflow: Reference gene primer amplification yielded estimated nucleated cell counts. The assay was immunoSEQ multiplex PCR, and TCRdb's table has in-frame clones only and misses some. V, J and clone size derive from that table, while D and trimming were established from the DNA sequence. The sample lists about 160,000 clones; 92% were seen once. The sample originates from a study of blood T cell repertoires in COVID-19. Study context: Collection of acute and convalescent COVID-19 samples took place in the United States, Italy and Spain. T cells, B-cell-depleted T cells, or PBMCs supplied cDNA or gDNA.

This CDR3 is built from 13 residues. Trimming shortened V by 0 bases and J by 6 bases, and 6 bases separated the two germline ends. Germline V gene data show CDR1 as SGHNT and CDR2 as YENEEA. This TCR came from a man aged 25 to 45 with COVID-19, enrolled during active disease. J is TRBJ2-1 and V is TRBV11-3, with D unresolved. The sample taken for sequencing was peripheral blood. The CDR3: CASSLDQVNEQFF. The CDR3 DNA reads TGTGCCAGCAGCTTAGATCAGGTCAATGAGCAGTTCTTC.